This T cell receptor (beta chain) was retrieved from a study of radiotherapy plus CTLA-4 blockade in lung cancer. Trimming took 5 bases from V and 9 from J, leaving 8 bases between them. The CDR3 has 11 amino acids. Germline V gives CDR1 MNHEY, CDR2 SVGAGI. Notes on this clone: Its specificity is not known.

Findings and limits, study-wide: After radiotherapy and ipilimumab, tumor-derived clones expanded in peripheral blood.

CTLA-4 blockade with ipilimumab, together with focal radiation, was given to patients with chemo-refractory metastatic non-small-cell lung cancer. TCRdb's copy holds only in-frame clones and misses some; the assay was immunoSEQ multiplex PCR. The sample holds more than 75,000 clones, roughly 80% seen once. The gene calls are TRBV6-5 and TRBJ1-5, with unresolved D. The receptor was isolated from a human donor with non-small cell lung cancer that progressed on radiotherapy plus ipilimumab. The sequences come from peripheral blood, collected from a patient treated with radiotherapy plus ipilimumab. The CDR3, as DNA: TGTGCCAGCAGTGAAGTTGGGCCCCAGCATTTT. This sequence encodes CASSEVGPQHF.